The text below deals with one T cell receptor beta chain. Its antigen is as yet unknown. The source of the sample is a study of cytomegalovirus exposure and HLA in healthy donors. Study-wide context: The same platform was used for the roughly 120 validation repertoires and the roughly 680 first-cohort repertoires, a later analysis reported. Study-level points and caveats: Within the roughly 120 validation repertoires, first-cohort TCR clusters tended to co-occur, according to a later analysis. Among TCR beta chains, those listed as cytomegalovirus-associated numbered about 160. Reportedly, diagnosis of cytomegalovirus status by the classifier showed high specificity and sensitivity.

Trimming left V 0 bases short and J 0 bases short, with 12 bases between. This CDR3 has 16 residues. From germline, CDR1 is GTSNPN and CDR2 SVGIG (reference sequence). TCRdb's copy holds only in-frame clones and misses some; the assay was immunoSEQ multiplex PCR. This sample has over 75,000 clones; 85% occur once, and the top ten carry around 20%. The sequence derives from a young man in good health and CMV-seropositive. V gene TRBV30 combines with J gene TRBJ1-3; D gene uncertain. Material for sequencing was PBMCs. The CDR3 is CAWSVGPGDSGNTIYF. The DNA of the CDR3 is TGTGCCTGGAGTGTAGGTCCCGGGGACTCTGGAAACACCATATATTTT.